A selection of T cell receptor beta chains follows, all from one sample in a study of blood T cell repertoires in COVID-19. Sequenced by immunoSEQ multiplex PCR; TCRdb stores in-frame clones only, minus some. The sample shows some 70,000 clones, about 88% of them seen only once. What was sequenced was peripheral blood. The receptors stem from a man between 65 and 79 years old with active or convalescent COVID-19. Each CDR3 is given with its conserved first and last residue. D genes are given only for firm matches. The size of a clone is reported for some rows only, either as once, few or many, or as a class for expanded clones.

. | TRBJ1-1 | TRBD1 | TRBV5-1 | 14 | CASSDGTGNTEAFF | TGCGCCAGCAGCGACGGGACAGGGAACACTGAAGCTTTCTTT
. | TRBJ1-1 | . | TRBV4-2 | 15 | CASSLQTALNTEAFF | TGTGCCAGCAGCCTACAGACAGCTTTGAACACTGAAGCTTTCTTT
. | TRBJ1-2 | TRBD1 | TRBV7-9 | 14 | CASSPGQGLSGYTF | TGTGCCAGCAGCCCGGGACAGGGGTTGAGCGGCTACACCTTC
. | TRBJ2-2 | TRBD2 | TRBV7-7 | 16 | CASRPTSGGAPGELFF | TGTGCCAGCCGGCCTACTAGCGGGGGGGCCCCCGGGGAGCTGTTTTTT
. | TRBJ1-1 | . | TRBV6-5 | 12 | CASSHSNTEAFF | TGTGCCAGCAGTCATTCGAACACTGAAGCTTTCTTT
. | TRBJ1-6 | TRBD1 | TRBV10-1 | 13 | CASEGQSNSPLHF | TGCGCCAGCGAGGGACAGTCTAATTCACCCCTCCACTTT
. | TRBJ2-2 | . | TRBV19 | 18 | CASSSTRVQGGRRGELFF | TGTGCCAGTAGTTCCACCCGAGTCCAGGGCGGCCGACGCGGGGAGCTGTTTTTT
few | TRBJ1-5 | . | TRBV2 | 13 | CASTEHGNQPQHF | TGTGCCAGCACCGAGCACGGTAATCAGCCCCAGCATTTT
few | TRBJ2-7 | . | TRBV6-5 | 14 | CASNPPGGSYEQYF | TGTGCCAGCAACCCACCCGGGGGTAGCTACGAGCAGTACTTC
. | TRBJ2-7 | TRBD1 | TRBV11-2 | 16 | CASSVSLGQGAYEQYF | TGTGCCAGCAGCGTAAGCCTTGGACAGGGAGCCTACGAGCAGTACTTC
. | TRBJ2-1 | . | TRBV30 | 13 | CAWRDRGNNEQFF | TGTGCCTGGAGAGACCGGGGGAACAATGAGCAGTTCTTC
. | TRBJ2-7 | . | TRBV7-9 | 14 | CASSLDLVPLEQYF | TGTGCCAGCAGCTTAGACCTAGTCCCCCTCGAGCAGTACTTC
. | TRBJ2-5 | TRBD2 | TRBV27 | 15 | CASSLRLAGGGTQYF | TGTGCCAGCAGTTTACGGCTAGCGGGGGGTGGGACCCAGTACTTC
. | TRBJ2-1 | TRBD2 | TRBV10-3 | 15 | CAIKGTSGTYNEQFF | TGTGCCATCAAAGGGACTAGCGGGACCTACAATGAGCAGTTCTTC
once | TRBJ2-5 | TRBD2 | TRBV19 | 15 | CASSERLAGAETQYF | TGTGCCAGTAGTGAACGACTAGCGGGAGCAGAGACCCAGTACTTC
. | TRBJ1-1 | TRBD1 | TRBV19 | 15 | CASSKGQGARTEAFF | TGTGCCAGTAGTAAAGGACAGGGGGCAAGGACTGAAGCTTTCTTT
. | TRBJ2-5 | TRBD2 | TRBV27 | 13 | CASSSLAVETQYF | TGTGCCAGCAGCTCACTAGCGGTAGAGACCCAGTACTTC
. | TRBJ1-3 | . | TRBV6-5 | 14 | CASRASGTGNTIYF | TGTGCCAGCAGGGCCAGTGGCACTGGAAACACCATATATTTT
few | TRBJ1-1 | . | TRBV10-1 | 14 | CASKPGLKNGEAFF | TGCGCCAGCAAACCGGGACTTAAAAACGGTGAAGCTTTCTTT
. | TRBJ1-1 | . | TRBV12-3/TRBV12-4 | 13 | CASSLGRHQKAFF | TGTGCCAGCAGTTTAGGGCGGCACCAAAAAGCTTTCTTT
. | TRBJ2-7 | TRBD2 | TRBV6-5 | 15 | CASTSGLAGSYEQYF | TGTGCCAGCACCTCCGGACTAGCGGGATCCTACGAGCAGTACTTC
. | TRBJ1-5 | . | TRBV24-1 | 13 | CATQGLGNQPQHF | TGTGCCACCCAGGGTTTAGGCAATCAGCCCCAGCATTTT